One T cell receptor beta chain is described in this entry. PCR was performed using 60 Vbeta and 13 Jbeta primers. Assay: immunoSEQ multiplex PCR; the TCRdb copy retains only in-frame clones and omits some. The sample lists about 120,000 clones, less than 85% seen once, with 8.9% in the top ten. The CDR3 length is 15 residues. CDR1 is MNHNS and CDR2 is SASEGT in the germline V gene. This sample is part of a study of cytomegalovirus exposure and HLA in healthy donors. The source material was PBMCs. This clonotype was sampled from a man under 40 in good health and CMV-seropositive. The V call is TRBV6-1, the J call TRBJ2-5, with D perhaps matching TRBD2 (6 bases). The J call may be faulty, since TRBJ2-7 better matches the DNA end. In nucleotides, the CDR3 is TGTGCCAGCAGTGAAGTTAGGACGGACTACTACGAGCAGTACTTC. This sequence encodes CASSEVRTDYYEQYF.